The entry below gives a single TCR beta chain sequence along with its context. As yet, its antigen is unknown. Every bit of the isolated RNA underwent reverse transcription, so sequencing read expressed TCRB transcripts. Assay used: immunoSEQ multiplex PCR; TCRdb lists only in-frame clones, some missing. The sample carries 200,000 to 250,000 clones, 7.5% to 10% recorded once. Germline CDR1 and CDR2: MNHEY and SMNVEV (reference sequence). Trimming stripped 6 bases from V and 9 bases from J, with 15 bases between. This CDR3 contains 13 residues. The entry originates in a study of beta chain features in type 1 diabetes. Regarding the study as a whole: In type 1 diabetes patients, VDJ junctions had fewer insertions; deletions at these junctions were more frequent.

This TCR was recovered from a young woman in good health. This chain links TRBV27 with TRBJ2-1; D unclear. Sequenced material: naive CD4+ T cells from blood. This CDR3 reads CASRRSHGREQFF. The CDR3 region has the DNA TGTGCCAGCAGACGTAGTCATGGTCGTGAGCAGTTCTTC.